Listed here are 21 T cell receptor beta chains from one sample, sequenced in a study of blood T cell repertoires in COVID-19. The protocol was immunoSEQ multiplex PCR, while the TCRdb copy is restricted to in-frame clones and leaves out a portion. The sample has some 130,000 clones; roughly four fifths are singletons. The sample consisted of PBMCs or T cells enriched from blood (not recorded which). These receptors were collected from a man aged 25 to 40 who had recovered from COVID-19.

The chain is built from TRBV15 and TRBJ1-4, with D uncertain. The V gene lost 3 bases and the J gene lost 2 bases, with 7 bases spanning the gap. The CDR3 is 14 amino acids. The V gene's germline CDR1 is LNHNV and CDR2 YYDKDF (reference sequence). CDR3 DNA sequence: TGTGCCACCAGCAGCGCGGCGACTAATGAAAAACTGTTTTTT. Its translation is CATSSAATNEKLFF.

The chain uses TRBV18 and TRBJ1-5, with 7 bases fitting TRBD1. The CDR3 has 17 amino acids. The V gene's germline CDR1 is KGHSH and CDR2 LQKENI. The ends lost 3 bases at V and 5 bases at J; junction bases unmatched: 13. The CDR3 sequence: CASSPRGIGTADQPQHF. DNA of the CDR3: TGTGCCAGCTCACCCAGGGGGATCGGGACAGCAGATCAGCCCCAGCATTTT.

The rearrangement joins TRBV6-5 to TRBJ1-1; 11 nucleotides line up with TRBD1. The germline CDR1 and CDR2 sequences are MNHEY and SVGAGI. The V and J ends lost 7 bases and 7 bases, in that order; junction bases with no gene match: 11. The CDR3 has 15 amino acids. This CDR3 is CASTWGTGGAVEAFF. For the CDR3, the DNA is TGTGCCAGCACGTGGGGGACAGGGGGTGCGGTTGAAGCTTTCTTT.

The chain has TRBV9 and TRBJ1-6; tentatively, D is TRBD1 (5 bases). Per the germline V gene, CDR1 is SGDLS and CDR2 is YYNGEE. The V gene lost 5 bases and the J gene lost 9 bases, with 15 bases spanning the gap. The CDR3 is made up of 14 amino acids. This CDR3 reads CASSETEYGSPLHF. The CDR3 DNA follows: TGTGCCAGCAGTGAGACAGAATACGGTTCACCCCTCCACTTT.

This chain uses TRBV19 with TRBJ1-4; D might be TRBD1 (6 bases). V was clipped by 5 bases and J by 1 base, with 8 bases between them. The germline V gene has CDR1 LNHDA and CDR2 SQIVND (reference sequence). This CDR3 region has 14 residues. The CDR3 sequence is CASSLQGTNEKLFF. CDR3 sequence (DNA): TGTGCCAGTAGTTTACAGGGAACTAATGAAAAACTGTTTTTT.

The rearrangement joins TRBV2 to TRBJ2-7; TRBD2 agrees at 9 bases. This CDR3 is built from 15 residues. CDR1 and CDR2 (germline): SNHLY, FYNNEI. With 7 bases clipped from V and 3 bases from J, the junction kept 10 bases outside the gene matches. CDR3 sequence: CASISIAGVGYEQYF. The CDR3 DNA reads TGTGCCAGCATTTCGATAGCGGGAGTGGGCTACGAGCAGTACTTC.

The V gene is TRBV29-1, the J gene TRBJ2-1; TRBD1 matches at 9 bases. Germline V CDR1 and CDR2: SQVTM, ANQGSEA. This CDR3 is built from 14 residues. The junction had 4 bases not matched to a gene; V was cut back by 4 bases and J by 3 bases. The CDR3 spells CSVAGTGIYNEQFF. The CDR3 nucleotides are TGCAGCGTTGCCGGGACAGGGATCTACAATGAGCAGTTCTTC.

V is TRBV6-5 and J is TRBJ1-2; no definite D call. CDR3 length equals 14 residues. With 6 bases removed from V and 0 bases from J, the gap between germline ends came to 11 bases. CDR1 MNHEY and CDR2 SVGAGI come from the germline V gene. The DNA of the CDR3 is TGTGCCAGCAGACCCAACGCAGCTAACTATGGCTACACCTTC. It yields the protein CASRPNAANYGYTF.

This rearrangement joins TRBV4-1 to TRBJ1-3, with a possible D match to TRBD1 (6 bases). CDR3 length: 15 residues. V lost 0 bases, J lost 5 bases, and 11 bases lay in between. Looked up from germline, CDR1 is MGHRA and CDR2 is YSYEKL. The CDR3 nucleotides read TGCGCCAGCAGCCAAGAGACAGGTTACCGAAACACCATATATTTT. Protein: CASSQETGYRNTIYF.

The rearrangement uses TRBV9 and TRBJ1-3; 8 nucleotides align to TRBD1. The CDR3 is 17 amino acids. Germline trimming cut 0 bases from V and 1 base from J; bases unmatched to any gene: 6. CDR1 SGDLS and CDR2 YYNGEE come from the germline V gene. The CDR3 sequence: CASSVGQGATSGNTIYF. CDR3 nucleotides: TGTGCCAGCAGCGTAGGGCAGGGGGCGACGTCTGGAAACACCATATATTTT.

This clone appeared a few times. The chain has TRBV30 and TRBJ1-5; 10 bases fit TRBD1. This CDR3 has 13 amino acids. CDR1 and CDR2 (germline): GTSNPN, SVGIG (reference sequence). The V segment lost 2 bases and the J segment 7 bases; nucleotides outside the gene matches: 2. For the CDR3, the DNA is TGTGCCTGGAGTAGACAGGGGGCGCAGCCCCAGCATTTT. Translating it yields CAWSRQGAQPQHF.

This rearrangement joins TRBV10-2 to TRBJ2-7, with TRBD1 matching 7 bases. The V and J ends lost 4 bases and 2 bases, in that order; junction bases with no gene match: 11. The CDR3 covers 16 residues. Germline CDR1 reads WSHSY; CDR2 reads SAAADI. The CDR3 DNA is TGCGCCAGCAGTGGATACCGGGACAGTACCACCTACGAGCAGTACTTC. The encoded protein is CASSGYRDSTTYEQYF.

The J gene is TRBJ1-4, the V gene TRBV7-9, with TRBD1 identical over 7 bases. Germline-derived CDR1 and CDR2 are SEHNR and FQNEAQ (reference sequence). The CDR3 runs to 14 residues. V gave up 3 bases and J gave up 7 bases; unmatched junction bases: 5. CDR3 sequence: CASSFGTATEKLFF. The CDR3 bases are TGTGCCAGCAGCTTCGGGACAGCGACTGAAAAACTGTTTTTT.

The V gene is TRBV7-2, the J gene TRBJ2-5; the D gene is possibly TRBD2 (5 bases). The CDR3 has 15 amino acids. Germline V gene sequence: CDR1 SGHTA, CDR2 FQGNSA. The V end lost 0 bases, the J end lost 4 bases, and 12 bases lay between the germline ends. The CDR3 DNA sequence: TGTGCCAGCAGCTTAGCGGCAGGACGGGGAGAGACCCAGTACTTC. Protein: CASSLAAGRGETQYF.

V gene TRBV5-1 combines with J gene TRBJ2-5, with 9 nucleotides matching TRBD2. The junction had 6 bases not matched to a gene; V was cut back by 4 bases and J by 2 bases. Germline V gives CDR1 SGHRS, CDR2 YFSETQ. The CDR3 covers 15 residues. The CDR3 sequence: CASSAGTSTQETQYF. For the CDR3, the DNA is TGCGCCAGCAGCGCCGGGACTAGCACACAAGAGACCCAGTACTTC.

This CDR3 is CASSEAAATNEKLFF. DNA of the CDR3: TGTGCCAGCAGTGAGGCGGCCGCAACTAATGAAAAACTGTTTTTT. This chain links TRBV6-1 with TRBJ1-4; D not certain. V lost 3 bases and J lost 0, with 8 bases in between. The germline gives CDR1 MNHNS, CDR2 SASEGT. The CDR3 is made up of 15 amino acids.

This chain connects TRBV19 to TRBJ2-1; D unresolved. The CDR3 totals 15 residues. V lost 3 bases, J lost 6 bases, and 15 bases lay in between. Germline-derived CDR1 and CDR2 are LNHDA and SQIVND (reference sequence). The CDR3 region has the DNA TGTGCCAGTAGTATGGGCCCGAAAGTGGGCAATGAGCAGTTCTTC. This codes for CASSMGPKVGNEQFF. The full variable domain, in which reference TRBV19 and TRBJ2-1 provide the parts outside the CDR3, is DGGITQSPKYLFRKEGQNVTLSCEQNLNHDAMYWYRQDPGQGLRLIYYSQIVNDFQKGDIAEGYSVSREKKESFPLTVTSAQKNPTAFYLCASSMGPKVGNEQFFGPGTRLTVL.

The rearrangement joins TRBV7-2 to TRBJ2-1; tentatively, D is TRBD2 (6 bases). The length of the CDR3 is 15 residues. With 1 base removed from V and 5 bases from J, the gap between germline ends came to 12 bases. The germline V gene has CDR1 SGHTA and CDR2 FQGNSA. The CDR3 here is CASSLVGRRHNEQFF. Written as DNA, the CDR3 is TGTGCCAGCAGCTTAGTAGGGAGGAGGCACAATGAGCAGTTCTTC.

The CDR3 nucleotides read TGTGCCAGCAGTCATAGACAGGGGAACGCCTACGAGCAGTACTTC. It yields the protein CASSHRQGNAYEQYF. The chain couples TRBV6-5 to TRBJ2-7, with 8 nucleotides matching TRBD1. This CDR3 is 15 amino acids long. The junction had 8 bases not matched to a gene; V was cut back by 5 bases and J by 2 bases. Germline V lookup: CDR1 MNHEY, CDR2 SVGAGI.

In this sample, this clone turned up once. The chain combines TRBV5-1 with TRBJ2-1, with 10 bases matching TRBD2. The CDR3 spans 13 residues. CDR1 and CDR2 from the germline V gene are SGHRS and YFSETQ. Trimming at V came to 4 bases and at J to 10 bases, leaving 5 bases not matched to a gene. This CDR3 reads CASSKGTSDEQFF. CDR3 DNA sequence: TGCGCCAGCAGCAAAGGGACTAGCGACGAGCAGTTCTTC.

The genes are TRBV27 and TRBJ2-1; no reliable D call. The germline V gene encodes CDR1 MNHEY and CDR2 SMNVEV (reference sequence). Trimming left V 0 bases short and J 0 bases short, with 12 bases between. This CDR3 spans 17 amino acids. The DNA for the CDR3 is TGTGCCAGCAGTTTATCGCCGGCGGTCAGCTCCTACAATGAGCAGTTCTTC. It specifies CASSLSPAVSSYNEQFF.